The 27 T cell receptor beta chains below all came from one sample that was sequenced in a study of cytomegalovirus exposure and HLA in healthy donors. The PCR contained 60 Vbeta and 13 Jbeta primers. TCRdb's table, derived via immunoSEQ multiplex PCR, lists solely in-frame clones and lacks some. The sample contains roughly 190,000 clones, roughly 13% of which appear only once. Source material: PBMCs. These receptors were obtained from a man aged 45-60 years in good health and CMV-seropositive.

The chain links TRBV9 to TRBJ2-5; possible D gene TRBD2, 7 bases. The V end lost 4 bases, the J end lost 5 bases, and 21 bases lay between the germline ends. The CDR3 runs to 16 residues. Germline V gene data show CDR1 as SGDLS and CDR2 as YYNGEE. CDR3 DNA: TGTGCCAGCAGCACTCTTCCCGGGGGGCCGGGGGAGACCCAGTACTTC. It is translated as CASSTLPGGPGETQYF.

Only a few counts were recorded for this clone. This chain uses TRBV2 with TRBJ2-7, with 8 bases that match TRBD1. V lost 6 bases, J lost 3 bases, and 1 base stayed unmatched. CDR3 length: 12 amino acids. The germline CDR1 and CDR2 sequences are SNHLY and FYNNEI. The CDR3 loop reads CASSDRGYEQYV. CDR3 DNA sequence: TGTGCCAGCAGCGACAGGGGCTACGAGCAGTACGTC.

V usage is TRBV6-5 and J usage is TRBJ2-1, with 13 bases fitting TRBD2. Trimming removed 6 bases from V and 6 bases from J; junction bases left unmatched: 5. The CDR3 is 15 residues long. Germline-derived CDR1 and CDR2 are MNHEY and SVGAGI. The CDR3 bases are TGTGCCAGCAGAACTAGCGGGGGGGCCTTCAATGAGCAGTTCTTC. Its translation is CASRTSGGAFNEQFF.

This clone was detected only a few times. V and J are TRBV28 and TRBJ2-2, with D possibly TRBD1 on 6 matching bases. Germline CDR1 reads MDHEN; CDR2 reads SYDVKM. The CDR3 covers 15 residues. Deletions cut 1 base from V and 3 bases from J, with 9 bases between. The DNA of the CDR3 is TGTGCCAGCAGTTTATTACAGGGCCACACCGGGGAGCTGTTTTTT. This gives the protein CASSLLQGHTGELFF.

J is TRBJ1-5 and V is TRBV12-1. TRBV12-1 is given as a pseudogene. The CDR3 totals 15 residues. The CDR3 reads CASSFAGRGGQPQHF. The CDR3 DNA is TGTGCCAGCAGCTTTGCCGGTAGGGGAGGGCAGCCCCAGCATTTT.

This clone was recorded a few times. V usage is TRBV9 and J usage is TRBJ1-2, with 8 bases identical to TRBD1. Germline V lookup: CDR1 SGDLS, CDR2 YYNGEE. Trimming removed 2 bases from V and 8 bases from J; junction bases left unmatched: 8. This CDR3 region has 14 residues. The CDR3 DNA is TGTGCCAGCAGCGTTTCGACAGGGGTGGAAGGCTACACCTTC. Amino acids: CASSVSTGVEGYTF.

V gene TRBV7-2 combines with J gene TRBJ1-2; 8 nucleotides line up with TRBD1. V was clipped by 3 bases and J by 7 bases; unmatched bases: 10. In germline, CDR1 is SGHTA, CDR2 FQGNSA. CDR3 length equals 15 residues. The CDR3, as DNA: TGTGCCAGCAGCTTTAGTACCGGGACAGGTTCTGGCTACACCTTC. It yields the protein CASSFSTGTGSGYTF.

This clone was counted only a few times. CDR3 loop: CASSLSRTFGTGGYEQYF. In nucleotides, the CDR3 is TGTGCCAGCAGCTTAAGTCGGACCTTTGGGACAGGAGGCTACGAGCAGTACTTC. The gene calls are TRBV7-2 and TRBJ2-7; TRBD1 matches 8 bases. Germline V gene lookup returns CDR1 SGHTA and CDR2 FQGNSA. The trim removed 2 bases at V and 3 bases at J, leaving 15 bases unmatched. This CDR3 has 18 amino acids.

This chain joins TRBV5-4 and TRBJ2-2; D is perhaps TRBD2 (6 bases). Trimming pared 0 bases from V and 3 bases from J, leaving 12 bases between. Germline CDR1 reads SGHNT; CDR2 reads YYREEE (reference sequence). The CDR3 totals 16 residues. The chain's CDR3 is CASSLARGMDTGELFF. Here the CDR3 DNA reads TGTGCCAGCAGCTTGGCACGGGGGATGGACACCGGGGAGCTGTTTTTT. The entire variable domain, with the rest obtained from reference TRBV5-4 and TRBJ2-2, is as follows: ETGVTQSPTHLIKTRGQQVTLRCSSQSGHNTVSWYQQALGQGPQFIFQYYREEENGRGNFPPRFSGLQFPNYSSELNVNALELDDSALYLCASSLARGMDTGELFFGEGSRLTVL.

V gene TRBV6-5 combines with J gene TRBJ1-2, with D possibly matching TRBD1 (6 bases). Germline V gene lookup returns CDR1 MNHEY and CDR2 SVGAGI. The CDR3 contains 15 residues. Trimming cost V 0 bases and J 8 bases, with 16 bases left between them. CDR3: CASSYSSTGSVGYTF. DNA for the CDR3: TGTGCCAGCAGTTACTCATCGACAGGTAGTGTCGGCTACACCTTC.

This chain joins TRBV4-3 and TRBJ2-3; maybe TRBD1 (5 bases). Germline-derived CDR1 and CDR2 are LGHNA and YSLEER. V was clipped by 1 base and J by 5 bases, with 13 bases between them. This CDR3 spans 15 amino acids. The CDR3 DNA follows: TGCGCCAGCAGCCAAGCGTTCAGGGTAGTAGATACGCAGTATTTT. Its protein is CASSQAFRVVDTQYF.

Turning to this clone: A read error may account for a junction end that differs from germline. The chain carries TRBV29-1 and TRBJ2-2, with 8 bases matching TRBD1. The CDR3 loop spans 14 amino acids. Germline loops: CDR1 SQVTM, CDR2 ANQGSEA. CDR3 residues: CSVRTGQNAGELFF. The CDR3 nucleotides are TGCAGCGTTCGGACAGGGCAGAACGCCGGGGAGCTGTTTTTT.

This clone was picked up a small number of times. The gene calls are TRBV27 and TRBJ2-7; 7 bases match TRBD2. Trimming removed 2 bases from V and 4 bases from J; junction bases left unmatched: 5. Germline assignment: CDR1 MNHEY and CDR2 SMNVEV (reference sequence). This CDR3 region has 14 residues. The CDR3 DNA reads TGTGCCAGCAGTTTAGGGGGGGGGACTTACGAGCAGTACGTC. Translated, it gives CASSLGGGTYEQYV.

V gene TRBV5-1 combines with J gene TRBJ2-1, with TRBD1 matching 10 bases. Per the germline V gene, CDR1 is SGHRS and CDR2 is YFSETQ. V trimming: 5 bases; J trimming: 10 bases; junction bases outside the gene matches: 12. The CDR3 is 15 amino acids. The chain's CDR3 is CASRPPGQGREEQFF. CDR3 nucleotides: TGCGCCAGCAGACCCCCGGGACAGGGGAGAGAGGAGCAGTTCTTC.

V and J are TRBV5-1 and TRBJ2-5, with 8 positions matching TRBD2. The germline CDR1 and CDR2 sequences are SGHRS and YFSETQ. V lost 5 bases, J lost 1 base, and 1 base stayed unmatched. The CDR3 is 13 residues long. The CDR3 protein is CASRLAGQETQYF. The DNA for the CDR3 is TGCGCCAGCAGGCTAGCGGGCCAAGAGACCCAGTACTTC. Supplemented by reference TRBV5-1 and TRBJ2-5, the full variable domain reads KAGVTQTPRYLIKTRGQQVTLSCSPISGHRSVSWYQQTPGQGLQFLFEYFSETQRNKGNFPGRFSGRQFSNSRSEMNVSTLELGDSALYLCASRLAGQETQYFGPGTRLLVL.

In nucleotides, the CDR3 is TGTGCCAGCCTGGGGCAGGGCAATCAGCCCCAGCATTTT. Translated, it gives CASLGQGNQPQHF. The chain combines TRBV21-1 with TRBJ1-5; the table's D call of TRBD1 was not tested on the DNA. TRBV21-1 is marked as a pseudogene. This CDR3 is 13 amino acids long.

In the case of this clone: Different DNA sequences within this sample yield the same CDR3. CDR3 nucleotide sequence: TGTGCCAGCAGCCGGGACTCCACCATGAACACTGAAGCTTTCTTT. Encoded protein: CASSRDSTMNTEAFF. The rearrangement joins TRBV7-2 to TRBJ1-1; TRBD1 might be the D (5 bases). The CDR3 has 15 residues. Trimming stripped 5 bases from V and 0 bases from J, with 13 bases between. The germline gives CDR1 SGHTA, CDR2 FQGNSA.

This sequence joins TRBV5-1 and TRBJ2-4; 11 bases agree with TRBD1. CDR3 size: 17 residues. The germline CDR1 and CDR2 sequences are SGHRS and YFSETQ. Losses at the gene ends were 3 bases for V and 0 bases for J; bases not matched to a gene: 5. CDR3 residues: CASSYGGQGVAKNIQYF. For the CDR3, the DNA is TGCGCCAGCAGCTATGGGGGACAGGGGGTAGCCAAAAACATTCAGTACTTC.

This clone was observed a few times. The chain has TRBV11-3 and TRBJ1-3, with a tentative D call TRBD1 (5 bases). V lost 4 bases, J lost 0 bases, and 13 bases lay in between. Looked up from germline, CDR1 is SGHNT and CDR2 is YENEEA. The length of the CDR3 is 16 residues. CDR3 protein: CASSSMTASSGNTIYF. In DNA form, the CDR3 reads TGTGCCAGCAGCTCCATGACAGCTAGCTCTGGAAACACCATATATTTT. The variable domain in full, with the rest retrieved from reference TRBV11-3 and TRBJ1-3, is EAGVVQSPRYKIIEKKQPVAFWCNPISGHNTLYWYLQNLGQGPELLIRYENEEAVDDSQLPKDRFSAERLKGVDSTLKIQPAELGDSAVYLCASSSMTASSGNTIYFGEGSWLTVV.

This clone has a handful of counts. The chain couples TRBV15 to TRBJ1-5; D is undetermined. Trimming removed 3 bases from V and 9 bases from J, with 12 bases in between. This CDR3 region has 13 residues. Germline V gives CDR1 LNHNV, CDR2 YYDKDF (reference sequence). CDR3 sequence reads: CATSRVSELPQHF. The CDR3 DNA follows: TGTGCCACCAGCAGGGTCAGTGAATTGCCCCAGCATTTT.

J is TRBJ1-1 and V is TRBV7-2; D is unresolved. Trimming shortened V by 7 bases and J by 1 base, and 16 bases separated the two germline ends. The germline CDR1 and CDR2 sequences are SGHTA and FQGNSA. The CDR3 runs to 15 residues. CDR3 coding DNA: TGTGCCAGCAAATCCCAGGTCCACGGGAACACTGAAGCTTTCTTT. It codes for CASKSQVHGNTEAFF.

This clone showed up just a few times. Its ends do not fully match the called genes, so a read error is possible. V usage is TRBV7-3 and J usage is TRBJ2-3; D not certain. The germline gives CDR1 SGHTA, CDR2 FQGTGA. This CDR3 comprises 15 residues. DNA of the CDR3: TGTGCCAGCAGCATAACCGCGGCTAGCACAGATACGCAGTATTTT. Protein: CASSITAASTDTQYF.

This clone was counted only a few times. The chain uses TRBV11-3 and TRBJ1-2; 10 bases fit TRBD1. The CDR3 consists of 15 residues. In germline, CDR1 is SGHNT, CDR2 YENEEA. With 5 bases clipped from V and 5 bases from J, the junction kept 8 bases outside the gene matches. CDR3 sequence (DNA): TGTGCCAGCAGCCCAGGGACAGGGGAGAGATATGGCTACACCTTC. Protein: CASSPGTGERYGYTF.

The J gene is TRBJ2-7, the V gene TRBV18, with 8 bases identical to TRBD2. CDR3 length: 14 amino acids. Germline CDR1 is KGHSH and CDR2 is LQKENI. The ends lost 6 bases at V and 3 bases at J; junction bases unmatched: 7. In DNA, the CDR3 is TGTGCCAGCTCCGTACGGGGGGGTCTCTACGAGCAGTACTTC. Amino acids: CASSVRGGLYEQYF.

The rearrangement joins TRBV5-1 to TRBJ1-1; TRBD1 agrees at 7 bases. The CDR3 sequence is 15 residues long. The germline CDR1 and CDR2 sequences are SGHRS and YFSETQ. V was clipped by 4 bases and J by 0 bases; unmatched bases: 6. CDR3 nucleotide sequence: TGCGCCAGCAGCCCGGGGACAGTTTTGAACACTGAAGCTTTCTTT. It yields the protein CASSPGTVLNTEAFF.

This rearrangement joins TRBV6-6 to TRBJ2-3; TRBD2 agrees at 9 bases. Germline CDR1 reads MNHNY; CDR2 reads SVGAGI (reference sequence). The CDR3 length is 14 residues. V shed 9 bases, J shed 2 bases, and the junction held 6 bases outside the gene matches. CDR3 amino acids: CASVAGGATDTQYF. The CDR3 nucleotides are TGTGCCAGTGTGGCGGGGGGGGCCACAGATACGCAGTATTTT.

Only a few counts were recorded for this clone. The chain's CDR3 is CASSGRTSGGNSYEQYF. The CDR3 DNA follows: TGTGCCAGCAGTGGTAGGACTAGCGGGGGGAACTCCTACGAGCAGTACTTC. The genes are TRBV2 and TRBJ2-7; 14 bases fit TRBD2. Germline V gene lookup returns CDR1 SNHLY and CDR2 FYNNEI. Trimming took 4 bases from V and 0 from J; bases not matched to a gene: 5. The CDR3 is 17 amino acids.